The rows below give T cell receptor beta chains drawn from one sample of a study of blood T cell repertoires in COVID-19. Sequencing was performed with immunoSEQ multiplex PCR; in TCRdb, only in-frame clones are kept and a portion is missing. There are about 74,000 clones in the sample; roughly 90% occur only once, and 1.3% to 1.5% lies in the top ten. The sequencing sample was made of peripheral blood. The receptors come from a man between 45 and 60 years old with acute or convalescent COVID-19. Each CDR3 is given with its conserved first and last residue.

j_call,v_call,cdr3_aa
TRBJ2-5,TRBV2,CASSEGAGGPETQYF
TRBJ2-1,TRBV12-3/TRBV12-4,CASSTLTSAEQFF
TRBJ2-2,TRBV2,CASKVQGQETGELFF
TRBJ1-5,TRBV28,CASSSPTDFYSNQPQHF
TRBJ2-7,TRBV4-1,CASSHKAWSSYEQYF
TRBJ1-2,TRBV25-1,CASSGITGFYTF
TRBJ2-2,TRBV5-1,CASSLGGRDTGELFF
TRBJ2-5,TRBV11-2,CASSLSTSRETQYF
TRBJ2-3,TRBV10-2,CASSEASGGGTDTQYF
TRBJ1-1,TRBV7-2,CASSLGGVNTEAFF
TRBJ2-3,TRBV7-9,CASSPGSSGGSTDTQYF
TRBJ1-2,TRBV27,CASSLNRGQDGYTF
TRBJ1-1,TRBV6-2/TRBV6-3,CASSDQGLPEAFF
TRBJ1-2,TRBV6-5,CASSSLIGTGLGGYTF
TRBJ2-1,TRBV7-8,CASSLTSGRTPYNEQFF
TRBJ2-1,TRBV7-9,CASSFMPGAYNEQFF
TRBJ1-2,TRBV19,CASSLRGFGYTF
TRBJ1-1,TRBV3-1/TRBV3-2,CASSYHRGEAFF
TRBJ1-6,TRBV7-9,CASSFLETEYNSPLHF
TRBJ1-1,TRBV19,CASTRDRENTEAFF
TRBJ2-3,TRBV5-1,CASSWRTGTDTQYF
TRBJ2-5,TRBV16,CASSQSFGGLRETQYF
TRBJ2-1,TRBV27,CASSPRMVSSYNEQFF
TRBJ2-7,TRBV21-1,CASSNLGTGSYEQYF
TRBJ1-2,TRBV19,CASSTSDSLRNYGYTF
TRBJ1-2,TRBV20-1,CSASGGQNNYGYTF
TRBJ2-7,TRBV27,CASSLGQLRYF
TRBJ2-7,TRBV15,CATSEGRGVSYEQYF
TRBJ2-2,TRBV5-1,CASSASLGGSDTGELFF
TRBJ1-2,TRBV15,CATSRPQGSYGYTF
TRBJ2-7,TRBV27,CASSFQGGRREQYF
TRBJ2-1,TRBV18,CASSRDSASLEQFF
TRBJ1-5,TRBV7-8,CASSPRQESSQPQHF
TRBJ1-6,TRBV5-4,CASSLALGSNSRSPLHF
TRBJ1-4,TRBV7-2,CASSPWTGRTTNEKLFF
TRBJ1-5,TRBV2,CASSEAGPGGQPQHF
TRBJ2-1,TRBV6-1,CASRILGVGYNEQFF
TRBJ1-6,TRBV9,CASSLNRMDSPLHF
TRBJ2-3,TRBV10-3,CAISESQATGIGTDTQYF
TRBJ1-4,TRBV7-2,CASSLEGGWDEKLFF
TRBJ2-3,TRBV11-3,CASSFSGSGTDTQYF
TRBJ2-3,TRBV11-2,CASSPRGGGSDTQYF
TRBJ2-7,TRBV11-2,CASSYDLAGSRSSYEQYF
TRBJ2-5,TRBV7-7,CASSFTARGTQYF
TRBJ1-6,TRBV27,CASSLGTGQTNNSPLHF
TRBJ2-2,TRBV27,CASTRDRGRFSGELFF
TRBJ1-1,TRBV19,CASSIGGRETEAFF
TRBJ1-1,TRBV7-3,CASSLAGSNTEAFF
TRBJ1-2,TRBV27,CASSSIHYGSYGYTF
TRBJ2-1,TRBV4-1,CASRRQGSYNEQFF
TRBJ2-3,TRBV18,CASTQLAVSTDTQYF